Listed here is a single T cell receptor (beta chain). Its antigen is not identified. The data were obtained in a study of shared clonotypes between healthy human individuals. Points from the study as a whole: It was the few donors that limited the genetic and exposure-history diversity represented.

Using roughly 200 ng DNA, tens of thousands of T cell genomes, the sorted-subset replicate PCRs were run. The repertoire was sequenced with immunoSEQ multiplex PCR; TCRdb's copy has only in-frame clones and lacks some. The data show roughly 2 million clones, about 94% seen once. The receptor was isolated from a man aged 18 to 35 in good health. The specimen sequenced was naive CD4+ T cells sorted from blood. Subset indicated: CD45RA+ positively selected.

As DNA, the CDR3 is TGTGCCAGCAGTTGGGACAGTTCGTCGGGAAACACCATATATTTT. It translates to CASSWDSSSGNTIYF. The chain links TRBV5-6 to TRBJ1-3; TRBD1 matches 7 bases. The CDR3 runs to 15 residues. V lost 5 bases, J lost 4 bases, and 9 bases stayed unmatched. Germline values: CDR1 SGHDT, CDR2 YYEEEE.